Listed here is a single T cell receptor (beta chain). Its antigen is not identified. Profiled with immunoSEQ multiplex PCR; TCRdb holds only in-frame clones, not every one. Here the sample spans 25,000 to 35,000 clones, about 94% being singletons. This entry comes from a study of T cell responses to AZD1222 COVID-19 vaccine. Whole-study findings and limits: Across the whole spike, CD4 TCRs peaked at regions 160-218 and 743-854. In all cases, repertoires were sampled only after the peak T cell response. Donor demographics were predominantly white British with a female majority; clonal diversity may be underestimated.

The CDR3 loop spans 14 amino acids. Germline CDR1 is KGHSH and CDR2 is LQKENI. The V end lost 5 bases, the J end lost 3 bases, and 10 bases lay between the germline ends. The TCR comes from an adult in good health. The material sequenced was peripheral blood, taken on day 0 of AZD1222 vaccination. This rearrangement joins TRBV18 to TRBJ1-4; D perhaps matches TRBD1 (5 bases). The CDR3 sequence is CASSSQGANEKLFF. CDR3 nucleotide sequence: TGTGCCAGCTCAAGTCAGGGAGCTAATGAAAAACTGTTTTTT.